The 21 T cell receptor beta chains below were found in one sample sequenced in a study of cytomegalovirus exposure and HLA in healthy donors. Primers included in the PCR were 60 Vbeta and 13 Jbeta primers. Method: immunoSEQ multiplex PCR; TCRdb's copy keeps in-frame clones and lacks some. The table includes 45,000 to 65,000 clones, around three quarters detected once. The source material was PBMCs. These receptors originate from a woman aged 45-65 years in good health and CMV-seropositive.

CDR3: CASSPGTSGSYEQFF. CDR3 coding DNA: TGTGCCAGCAGCCCCGGGACTAGCGGGAGCTATGAGCAGTTCTTC. This chain connects TRBV28 to TRBJ2-1; 14 bases fit TRBD2. Per germline, CDR1 MDHEN and CDR2 SYDVKM. This CDR3 contains 15 residues. With V trimmed by 6 bases and J by 8 bases, 6 bases remained unmatched.

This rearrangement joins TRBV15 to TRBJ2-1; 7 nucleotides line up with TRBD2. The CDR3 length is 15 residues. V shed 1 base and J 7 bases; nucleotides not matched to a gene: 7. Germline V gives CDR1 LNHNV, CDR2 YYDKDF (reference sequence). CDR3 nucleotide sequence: TGTGCCACCAGCAGAGTGGCGGGAGTAGAAAATGAGCAGTTCTTC. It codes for CATSRVAGVENEQFF.

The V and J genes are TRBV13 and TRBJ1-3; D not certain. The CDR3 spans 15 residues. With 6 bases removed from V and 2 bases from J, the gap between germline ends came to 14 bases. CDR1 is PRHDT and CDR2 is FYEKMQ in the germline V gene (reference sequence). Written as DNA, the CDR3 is TGTGCCAGCAGACGGACGGCGGGAGCTGGAAACACCATATATTTT. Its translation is CASRRTAGAGNTIYF.

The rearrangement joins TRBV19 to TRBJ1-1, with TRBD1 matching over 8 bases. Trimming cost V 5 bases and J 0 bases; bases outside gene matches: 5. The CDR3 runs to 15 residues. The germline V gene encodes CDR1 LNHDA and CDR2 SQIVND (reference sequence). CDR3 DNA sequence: TGTGCCAGTAGTCCCCGGGACAGGCTGAACACTGAAGCTTTCTTT. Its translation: CASSPRDRLNTEAFF.

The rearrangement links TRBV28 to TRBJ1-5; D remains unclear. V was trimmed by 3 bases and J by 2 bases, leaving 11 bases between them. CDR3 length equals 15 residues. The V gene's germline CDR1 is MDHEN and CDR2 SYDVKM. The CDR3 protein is CASSLGSSGNQPQHF. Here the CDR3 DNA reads TGTGCCAGCAGTTTGGGCAGCTCCGGCAATCAGCCCCAGCATTTT.

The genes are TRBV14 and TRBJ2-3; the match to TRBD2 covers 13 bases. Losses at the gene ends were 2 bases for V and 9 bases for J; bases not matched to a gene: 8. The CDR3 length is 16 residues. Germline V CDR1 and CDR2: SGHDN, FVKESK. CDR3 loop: CASSQYAGLAGKTQYF. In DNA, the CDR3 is TGTGCCAGCAGCCAATATGCGGGACTAGCGGGAAAAACGCAGTATTTT. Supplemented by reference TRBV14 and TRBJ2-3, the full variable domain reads EAGVTQFPSHSVIEKGQTVTLRCDPISGHDNLYWYRRVMGKEIKFLLHFVKESKQDESGMPNNRFLAERTGGTYSTLKVQPAELEDSGVYFCASSQYAGLAGKTQYFGPGTRLTVL.

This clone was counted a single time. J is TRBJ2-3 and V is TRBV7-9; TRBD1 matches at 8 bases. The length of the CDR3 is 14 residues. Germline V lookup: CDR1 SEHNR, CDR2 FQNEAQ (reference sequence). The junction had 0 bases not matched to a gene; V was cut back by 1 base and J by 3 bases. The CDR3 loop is CASSLGTGTDTQYF. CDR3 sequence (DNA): TGTGCCAGCAGCTTAGGGACAGGGACAGATACGCAGTATTTT. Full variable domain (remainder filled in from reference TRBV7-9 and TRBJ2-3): DTGVSQNPRHKITKRGQNVTFRCDPISEHNRLYWYRQTLGQGPEFLTYFQNEAQLEKSRLLSDRFSAERPKGSFSTLEIQRTEQGDSAMYLCASSLGTGTDTQYFGPGTRLTVL.

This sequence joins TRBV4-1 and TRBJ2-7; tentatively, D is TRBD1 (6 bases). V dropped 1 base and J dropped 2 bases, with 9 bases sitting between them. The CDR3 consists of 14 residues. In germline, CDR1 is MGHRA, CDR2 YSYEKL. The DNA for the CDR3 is TGCGCCAGCAGCCAAGGGAAGGGGGCCTACGAGCAGTACTTC. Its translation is CASSQGKGAYEQYF.

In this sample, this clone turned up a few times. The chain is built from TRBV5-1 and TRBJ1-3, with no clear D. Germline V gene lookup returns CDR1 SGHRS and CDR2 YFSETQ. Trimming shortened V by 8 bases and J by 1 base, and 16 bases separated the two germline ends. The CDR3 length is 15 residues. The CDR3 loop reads CARHLRTESGNTIYF. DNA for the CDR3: TGCGCCAGACACCTCCGTACGGAGTCTGGAAACACCATATATTTT.

The chain's CDR3 is CASSPNIPGQNEKLFF. The CDR3 DNA reads TGTGCCAGCAGCCCTAACATCCCGGGACAGAATGAAAAACTGTTTTTT. The V gene is TRBV7-2, the J gene TRBJ1-4; TRBD1 matches at 7 bases. Germline trimming cut 5 bases from V and 5 bases from J; bases unmatched to any gene: 11. The CDR3 consists of 16 residues. Looked up from germline, CDR1 is SGHTA and CDR2 is FQGNSA.

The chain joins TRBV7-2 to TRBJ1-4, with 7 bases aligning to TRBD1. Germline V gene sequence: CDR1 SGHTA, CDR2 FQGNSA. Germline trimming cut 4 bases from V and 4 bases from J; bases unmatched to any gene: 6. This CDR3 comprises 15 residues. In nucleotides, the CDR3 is TGTGCCAGCAGCTCAGGGGGAATGGGTAATGAAAAACTGTTTTTT. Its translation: CASSSGGMGNEKLFF.

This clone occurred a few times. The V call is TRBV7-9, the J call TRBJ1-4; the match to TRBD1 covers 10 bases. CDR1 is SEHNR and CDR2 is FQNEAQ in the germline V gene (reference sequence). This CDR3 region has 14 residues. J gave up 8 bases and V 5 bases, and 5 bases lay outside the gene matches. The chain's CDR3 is CASSPGQGWEKLFF. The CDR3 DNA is TGTGCCAGCAGCCCGGGACAGGGGTGGGAAAAACTGTTTTTT.

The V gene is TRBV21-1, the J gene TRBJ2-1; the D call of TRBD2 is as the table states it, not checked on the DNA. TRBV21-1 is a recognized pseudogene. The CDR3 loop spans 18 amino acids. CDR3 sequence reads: CARDQGKRERNIGGEQFF. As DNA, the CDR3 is TGTGCCAGGGACCAGGGAAAGCGGGAGAGAAATATCGGGGGTGAGCAGTTCTTC.

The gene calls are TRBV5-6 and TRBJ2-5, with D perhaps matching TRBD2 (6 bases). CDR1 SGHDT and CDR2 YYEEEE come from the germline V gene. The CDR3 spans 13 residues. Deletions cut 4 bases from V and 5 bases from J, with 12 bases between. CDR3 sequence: CASSTGAEETQYF. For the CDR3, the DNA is TGTGCCAGCAGCACGGGAGCGGAGGAGACCCAGTACTTC. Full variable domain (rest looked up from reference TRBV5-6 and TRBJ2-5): DAGVTQSPTHLIKTRGQQVTLRCSPKSGHDTVSWYQQALGQGPQFIFQYYEEEERQRGNFPDRFSGHQFPNYSSELNVNALLLGDSALYLCASSTGAEETQYFGPGTRLLVL.

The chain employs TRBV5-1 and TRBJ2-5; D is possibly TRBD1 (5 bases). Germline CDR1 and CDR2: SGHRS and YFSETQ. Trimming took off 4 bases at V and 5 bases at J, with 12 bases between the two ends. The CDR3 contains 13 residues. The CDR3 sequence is CASSAQGGETQYF. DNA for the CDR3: TGCGCCAGCAGCGCCCAGGGTGGGGAGACCCAGTACTTC.

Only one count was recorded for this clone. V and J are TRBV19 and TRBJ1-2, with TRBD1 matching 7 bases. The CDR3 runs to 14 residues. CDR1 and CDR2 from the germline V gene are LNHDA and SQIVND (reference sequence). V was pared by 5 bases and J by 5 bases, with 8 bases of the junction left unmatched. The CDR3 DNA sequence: TGTGCCAGTAGTGACCGAGGACAGGCGTATGGCTACACCTTC. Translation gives CASSDRGQAYGYTF.

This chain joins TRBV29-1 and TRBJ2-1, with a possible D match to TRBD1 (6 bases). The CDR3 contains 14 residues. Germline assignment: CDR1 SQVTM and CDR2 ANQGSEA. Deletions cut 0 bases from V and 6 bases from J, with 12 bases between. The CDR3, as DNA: TGCAGCGTTGAAGACAGGGGAAAGATCAATGAGCAGTTCTTC. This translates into CSVEDRGKINEQFF.

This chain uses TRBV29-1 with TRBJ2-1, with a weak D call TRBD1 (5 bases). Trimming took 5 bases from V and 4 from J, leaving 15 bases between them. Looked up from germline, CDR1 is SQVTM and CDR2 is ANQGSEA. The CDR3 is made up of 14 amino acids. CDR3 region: CSVRGPGNYNEQFF. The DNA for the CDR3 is TGCAGCGTTAGGGGTCCGGGCAATTACAATGAGCAGTTCTTC.

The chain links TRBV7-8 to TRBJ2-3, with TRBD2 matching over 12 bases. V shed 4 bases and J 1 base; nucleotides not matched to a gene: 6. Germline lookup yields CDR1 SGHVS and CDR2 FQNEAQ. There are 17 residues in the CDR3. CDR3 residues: CASSSRLAGVGTDTQYF. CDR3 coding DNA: TGTGCCAGCAGCTCCCGACTAGCGGGAGTGGGCACAGATACGCAGTATTTT. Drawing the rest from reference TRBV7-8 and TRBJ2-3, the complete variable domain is GAGVSQSPRYKVAKRGQDVALRCDPISGHVSLFWYQQALGQGPEFLTYFQNEAQLDKSGLPSDRFFAERPEGSVSTLKIQRTQQEDSAVYLCASSSRLAGVGTDTQYFGPGTRLTVL.

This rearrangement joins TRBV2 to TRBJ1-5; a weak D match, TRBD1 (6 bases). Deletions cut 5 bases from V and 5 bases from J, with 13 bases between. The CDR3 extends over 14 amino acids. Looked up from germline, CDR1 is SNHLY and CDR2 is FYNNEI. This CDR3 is CASSWQGNYQPQHF. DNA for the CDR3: TGTGCCAGCAGTTGGCAGGGGAATTATCAGCCCCAGCATTTT.

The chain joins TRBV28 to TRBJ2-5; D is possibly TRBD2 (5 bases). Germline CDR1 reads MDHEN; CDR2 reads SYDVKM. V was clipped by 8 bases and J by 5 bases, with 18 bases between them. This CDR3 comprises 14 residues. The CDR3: CASSSLRVGETQYF. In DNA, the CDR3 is TGTGCCAGCTCGTCCTTGAGGGTGGGGGAGACCCAGTACTTC.